The 30 T cell receptor beta chains below all came from one sample that was sequenced in a study of shared clonotypes between healthy human individuals. Only in-frame clones appear in the TCRdb table, and some are missing; sequencing was by immunoSEQ multiplex PCR. Of 2 million to 2.5 million clones listed, approximately 94% are singletons. The sample was naive CD4+ T cells sorted from blood. The subset: CD45RA+ positively selected. These receptors came from a man aged 18 to 29 in good health.

The rearrangement uses TRBV18 and TRBJ2-1; D may be TRBD1 or TRBD2 (5 bases each). The CDR3 runs 16 residues. Trimming left V 3 bases short and J 0 bases short, with 12 bases between. Germline V lookup: CDR1 KGHSH, CDR2 LQKENI. The CDR3 sequence is CASSPGRRGSYNEQFF. DNA of the CDR3: TGTGCCAGCTCACCGGGACGACGGGGCTCCTACAATGAGCAGTTCTTC.

Of note for this clone: The same CDR3 is also encoded by other DNA sequences in this sample. This rearrangement joins TRBV7-9 to TRBJ2-5; D is undetermined. Germline loops: CDR1 SEHNR, CDR2 FQNEAQ (reference sequence). V shed 2 bases and J shed 3 bases, with 1 base lying between them. The CDR3 sequence is 11 residues long. CDR3 sequence: CASSLKETQYF. In DNA form, the CDR3 reads TGTGCCAGCAGCTTAAAAGAGACCCAGTACTTC.

Comment on this clone: Other DNA sequences in this specimen translate into the identical CDR3. The chain recombines TRBV6-5 with TRBJ1-2, with D tentatively TRBD1 (6 bases). This CDR3 is built from 13 residues. The germline V and J ends were trimmed by 4 bases and 2 bases, with 8 bases remaining between them. From germline, CDR1 is MNHEY and CDR2 SVGAGI. CDR3 residues: CASSSGQNYGYTF. The DNA for the CDR3 is TGTGCCAGCAGTTCAGGACAGAACTATGGCTACACCTTC.

This chain links TRBV9 with TRBJ2-3, with TRBD1 as a possible D gene (7 bases). Germline V gene data show CDR1 as SGDLS and CDR2 as YYNGEE. The CDR3 spans 15 residues. Trimming took off 4 bases at V and 2 bases at J, with 14 bases between the two ends. Here the CDR3 reads CASSPQGGLTDTQYF. Written as DNA, the CDR3 is TGTGCCAGCAGCCCCCAGGGGGGACTCACAGATACGCAGTATTTT. The entire variable domain, with the rest obtained from reference TRBV9 and TRBJ2-3, is as follows: DSGVTQTPKHLITATGQRVTLRCSPRSGDLSVYWYQQSLDQGLQFLIQYYNGEERAKGNILERFSAQQFPDLHSELNLSSLELGDSALYFCASSPQGGLTDTQYFGPGTRLTVL.

The chain links TRBV5-1 to TRBJ2-2; tentative D call: TRBD2 (5 bases). The length of the CDR3 is 18 residues. The germline CDR1 and CDR2 sequences are SGHRS and YFSETQ. The V end was cut by 0 bases, the J end by 0 bases, with 15 bases between. The DNA of the CDR3 is TGCGCCAGCAGCTTGGCCGGGGTCCGAGGCTCGAACACCGGGGAGCTGTTTTTT. Its translation: CASSLAGVRGSNTGELFF.

V is TRBV7-2 and J is TRBJ2-7; 12 bases map to TRBD2. With V trimmed by 5 bases and J by 4 bases, 12 bases remained unmatched. This CDR3 contains 17 residues. The germline gives CDR1 SGHTA, CDR2 FQGNSA. CDR3 in amino acids: CASSPSGGAISPYEQYF. For the CDR3, the DNA is TGTGCCAGCAGCCCTAGCGGGGGGGCTATTTCACCTTACGAGCAGTACTTC.

The chain recombines TRBV4-3 with TRBJ1-5; a possible D gene is TRBD1 (6 bases). CDR3 size: 13 residues. The germline gives CDR1 LGHNA, CDR2 YSLEER. Between the trimmed V and J ends, which lost 4 bases and 9 bases, there was a span of 13 bases. The CDR3 region has the DNA TGCGCCAGCAGCCCTCAACAGGGATCGCCCCAGCATTTT. Translating gives CASSPQQGSPQHF.

The V call is TRBV9, the J call TRBJ2-2; unclear D gene. Germline V gives CDR1 SGDLS, CDR2 YYNGEE. V lost 4 bases and J 0 bases, leaving 13 bases between the germline ends. The CDR3 covers 16 residues. The CDR3 nucleotides read TGTGCCAGCAGCCCGCACGTTGGAACGAACACCGGGGAGCTGTTTTTT. Residues: CASSPHVGTNTGELFF.

As concerns this clone: Other nucleotide sequences in the sample specify the same CDR3. The chain uses TRBV4-1 and TRBJ2-7, with TRBD2 identical over 11 bases. V lost 3 bases and J lost 0; bases outside the gene matches: 4. The CDR3 extends over 16 amino acids. The germline CDR1 and CDR2 sequences are MGHRA and YSYEKL. CDR3 in amino acids: CASSHPTSGSSYEQYF. In DNA form, the CDR3 reads TGCGCCAGCAGCCACCCAACTAGCGGGAGCTCCTACGAGCAGTACTTC.

This chain uses TRBV2 with TRBJ1-1, with a possible D match to TRBD1 (6 bases). Germline loops: CDR1 SNHLY, CDR2 FYNNEI. The CDR3 has 14 amino acids. Trimming stripped 7 bases from V and 0 bases from J, with 12 bases between. CDR3 amino acids: CASTQQGLNTEAFF. CDR3 sequence (DNA): TGTGCCAGCACCCAACAGGGATTGAACACTGAAGCTTTCTTT.

The CDR3 sequence is CASSEAGFTEAFF. CDR3 sequence (DNA): TGTGCCAGCAGTGAAGCCGGGTTCACTGAAGCTTTCTTT. The chain is built from TRBV2 and TRBJ1-1; D is undetermined. V was clipped by 0 bases and J by 4 bases, with 6 bases between them. Germline CDR1 SNHLY, CDR2 FYNNEI. The CDR3 has 13 amino acids.

V and J are TRBV21-1 and TRBJ2-7; TRBD1 is the table's D call and was not checked against the DNA. TRBV21-1 is deemed a pseudogene. The CDR3 length is 16 residues. Here the CDR3 reads CASSMGQGANGSEQYF. CDR3 sequence (DNA): TGTGCCAGCAGCATGGGACAGGGAGCCAACGGTAGCGAGCAGTACTTC.

The CDR3 reads CASRASGGYVGELFF. The CDR3, as DNA: TGTGCCAGCAGGGCCTCAGGGGGCTACGTCGGGGAGCTGTTTTTT. This chain joins TRBV6-4 and TRBJ2-2, with 8 bases identical to TRBD1. Germline CDR1 and CDR2: MRHNA and SNTAGT. The V segment lost 6 bases and the J segment 7 bases; nucleotides outside the gene matches: 10. The CDR3 extends over 15 amino acids.

The genes are TRBV10-3 and TRBJ2-7; a possible D gene is TRBD1 (6 bases). The CDR3 contains 14 residues. Trimming left V 4 bases short and J 1 base short, with 11 bases between. Germline lookup yields CDR1 ENHRY and CDR2 SYGVKD. CDR3 amino acids: CAISGSDRSYEQYF. The CDR3 nucleotides read TGTGCCATCAGTGGCAGCGACAGGTCCTACGAGCAGTACTTC.

The CDR3: CASSQEGTAEQYF. As DNA, the CDR3 is TGTGCCAGCAGCCAAGAGGGAACAGCCGAGCAGTACTTC. This chain uses TRBV4-2 with TRBJ2-7; D is unresolved. Trimming shortened V by 0 bases and J by 6 bases, and 9 bases separated the two germline ends. The V gene's germline CDR1 is LGHNA and CDR2 YNFKEQ. CDR3 length equals 13 residues.

The genes are TRBV7-8 and TRBJ2-7; possibly TRBD1 for D (5 bases). Deletions cut 3 bases from V and 8 bases from J, with 11 bases between. In germline, CDR1 is SGHVS, CDR2 FQNEAQ. The CDR3 is 12 amino acids. The CDR3 here is CASSFNQGQQYF. In DNA, the CDR3 is TGTGCCAGCAGCTTTAACCAGGGCCAGCAGTACTTC.

The V call is TRBV7-9, the J call TRBJ1-2, with 7 nucleotides matching TRBD1. CDR1 is SEHNR and CDR2 is FQNEAQ in the germline V gene (reference sequence). This CDR3 region has 14 residues. J was trimmed by 3 bases and V by 5 bases; bases with no gene match: 6. This chain's CDR3 is CASSGDGQDYGYTF. CDR3 nucleotides: TGTGCCAGCAGCGGGGACGGACAGGACTATGGCTACACCTTC.

The chain couples TRBV5-1 to TRBJ2-7, with 7 positions matching TRBD2. Germline CDR1 SGHRS, CDR2 YFSETQ. The CDR3 has 16 amino acids. The V segment lost 1 base and the J segment 3 bases; nucleotides outside the gene matches: 10. Here the CDR3 DNA reads TGCGCCAGCAGCTTGATGGCTAGCGCGGGAGACTACGAGCAGTACTTC. Translating it yields CASSLMASAGDYEQYF.

This chain uses TRBV30 with TRBJ2-5; D perhaps matches TRBD1 (6 bases). Deletions cut 6 bases from V and 2 bases from J, with 10 bases between. The CDR3 is 12 amino acids. Germline-derived CDR1 and CDR2 are GTSNPN and SVGIG (reference sequence). The CDR3 protein is CACDRRQETQYF. In nucleotides, the CDR3 is TGTGCCTGTGACAGGCGTCAAGAGACCCAGTACTTC.

The gene calls are TRBV9 and TRBJ2-1; 11 bases align to TRBD2. Germline CDR1 and CDR2: SGDLS and YYNGEE. V lost 0 bases, J lost 0 bases, and 11 bases stayed unmatched. The CDR3 contains 20 residues. CDR3 protein: CASSVALGTSGSSSYNEQFF. CDR3 coding DNA: TGTGCCAGCAGCGTAGCTCTGGGGACTAGCGGATCGAGCTCCTACAATGAGCAGTTCTTC.

The chain combines TRBV6-1 with TRBJ2-1, with 12 bases matching TRBD2. J was trimmed by 3 bases and V by 4 bases; bases with no gene match: 4. Germline CDR1 and CDR2: MNHNS and SASEGT. The CDR3 runs to 16 residues. CDR3 coding DNA: TGTGCCAGCAGTGCTAGACTAGCGGGGGACTACAATGAGCAGTTCTTC. It translates to CASSARLAGDYNEQFF.

The chain recombines TRBV30 with TRBJ2-1; 9 bases line up with TRBD2. This CDR3 region has 16 residues. Trimming at V came to 4 bases and at J to 3 bases, leaving 10 bases not matched to a gene. In germline, CDR1 is GTSNPN, CDR2 SVGIG (reference sequence). DNA for the CDR3: TGTGCCTGGACTAGCGGGATCTTATCTGGCTACAATGAGCAGTTCTTC. Its protein is CAWTSGILSGYNEQFF.

A note on this clone: Other DNA variants within this sample encode the same CDR3. The V gene is TRBV5-4, the J gene TRBJ2-3; no firm D call. The CDR3 loop spans 13 amino acids. V lost 1 base, J lost 0 bases, and 3 bases lay in between. Germline assignment: CDR1 SGHNT and CDR2 YYREEE (reference sequence). DNA of the CDR3: TGTGCCAGCAGCTTGAGCAGCACAGATACGCAGTATTTT. Residues: CASSLSSTDTQYF. Using reference TRBV5-4 and TRBJ2-3 for the parts outside the CDR3, the full variable domain is ETGVTQSPTHLIKTRGQQVTLRCSSQSGHNTVSWYQQALGQGPQFIFQYYREEENGRGNFPPRFSGLQFPNYSSELNVNALELDDSALYLCASSLSSTDTQYFGPGTRLTVL.

CDR3 nucleotide sequence: TGTGCCAGCTCATCGAATACTCCGGGACAGGCCCCGGACGAGCAGTACTTC. Translation gives CASSSNTPGQAPDEQYF. The rearrangement links TRBV18 to TRBJ2-7; TRBD1 matches 8 bases. Per germline, CDR1 KGHSH and CDR2 LQKENI. Trimming cost V 5 bases and J 5 bases; bases outside gene matches: 17. CDR3 size: 17 residues.

This clone was detected only a few times. The V gene is TRBV5-4, the J gene TRBJ1-2; D call uncertain. CDR3 size: 14 residues. CDR1 is SGHNT and CDR2 is YYREEE in the germline V gene (reference sequence). Trimming stripped 2 bases from V and 3 bases from J, with 11 bases between. DNA for the CDR3: TGTGCCAGCAGCTTTGGAGCAGTCGACTATGGCTACACCTTC. Amino acid sequence: CASSFGAVDYGYTF.

This sequence joins TRBV30 and TRBJ1-1; D is uncertain. The CDR3 loop spans 13 amino acids. Germline assignment: CDR1 GTSNPN and CDR2 SVGIG (reference sequence). Trimming took off 5 bases at V and 2 bases at J, with 12 bases between the two ends. In DNA, the CDR3 is TGTGCCTGGGGAAGGGCCAGTAACACTGAAGCTTTCTTT. Encoded protein: CAWGRASNTEAFF.

This clone was detected once. V usage is TRBV25-1 and J usage is TRBJ2-5; no firm D call. CDR1 is MGHDK and CDR2 is SYGVNS in the germline V gene. V shed 2 bases and J shed 5 bases, with 6 bases lying between them. This CDR3 is 12 amino acids long. The CDR3 DNA follows: TGTGCCAGCAGTGAAGTGGGGGAGACCCAGTACTTC. Translation gives CASSEVGETQYF.

The V and J genes are TRBV7-9 and TRBJ2-7; D uncertain. CDR1 and CDR2 (germline): SEHNR, FQNEAQ (reference sequence). The CDR3 runs to 13 residues. V lost 6 bases, J lost 4 bases, and 13 bases lay in between. The CDR3 coding sequence is TGTGCCAGCAGTCTCCGGGTCGAGTACGAGCAGTACTTC. This translates into CASSLRVEYEQYF.

The J gene is TRBJ2-7, the V gene TRBV5-1; 11 bases are a match to TRBD2. CDR3 length equals 15 residues. V gave up 3 bases and J gave up 3 bases; unmatched junction bases: 5. The germline V gene has CDR1 SGHRS and CDR2 YFSETQ. In DNA, the CDR3 is TGCGCCAGCAGCTCCACTAGCGGGAGCGTCTACGAGCAGTACTTC. Protein sequence: CASSSTSGSVYEQYF.

For this clone: Other DNA sequences within the sample encode an identical CDR3. The V call is TRBV9, the J call TRBJ1-1; TRBD1 might be the D (6 bases). With 2 bases removed from V and 4 bases from J, the gap between germline ends came to 9 bases. Germline V gene data show CDR1 as SGDLS and CDR2 as YYNGEE. The CDR3 totals 13 residues. CDR3 sequence (DNA): TGTGCCAGCAGCGTGGGCAGGGGCACTGAAGCTTTCTTT. Translated, it gives CASSVGRGTEAFF. Supplemented by reference TRBV9 and TRBJ1-1, the full variable domain reads DSGVTQTPKHLITATGQRVTLRCSPRSGDLSVYWYQQSLDQGLQFLIQYYNGEERAKGNILERFSAQQFPDLHSELNLSSLELGDSALYFCASSVGRGTEAFFGQGTRLTVV.